These T cell receptor beta chains were read from a single sample in a study of blood T cell repertoires in COVID-19. Assay used: immunoSEQ multiplex PCR; TCRdb lists only in-frame clones, some missing. The sample contains around 250,000 clones, around four fifths of which appear only once. Sequenced sample: peripheral blood. These TCRs come from a young man who had recovered from COVID-19. The CDR3 runs from the conserved cysteine through the conserved F or W. A D gene is named only where the DNA matches it firmly. Clone size is not always given. Where it is, it says once, few, many or a class for expanded clones.

cdr3_nt: TGCGCCAGCAGCTTGGAAGGAGGACGGTACACTGAAGCTTTCTTT
cdr3_aa: CASSLEGGRYTEAFF
j_call: TRBJ1-1
clone_size: -
d_call: -
v_call: TRBV5-1

cdr3_nt: TGTGCCAGCAGTTTGACGGGGGGGCTACTGTTTTTT
cdr3_aa: CASSLTGGLLFF
j_call: TRBJ2-2
clone_size: -
d_call: TRBD2
v_call: TRBV28

cdr3_nt: TGCGCCAGCAGCTTGAGGGCTAGCGGGGTTTACAATGAGCAGTTCTTC
cdr3_aa: CASSLRASGVYNEQFF
j_call: TRBJ2-1
clone_size: -
d_call: TRBD2
v_call: TRBV5-1

cdr3_nt: TGCGCCAGCATAAGGGAGGGGGAGAGAGGTATGAACACTGAAGCTTTCTTT
cdr3_aa: CASIREGERGMNTEAFF
j_call: TRBJ1-1
clone_size: -
d_call: -
v_call: TRBV10-1

cdr3_nt: TGTGCCAGCAGTTCGACAGGTTTCCAAGAGACCCAGTACTTC
cdr3_aa: CASSSTGFQETQYF
j_call: TRBJ2-5
clone_size: -
d_call: -
v_call: TRBV27

cdr3_nt: TGTGCCAGCAGCCCCCCAATTATGAGAGACAATGAGCAGTTCTTC
cdr3_aa: CASSPPIMRDNEQFF
j_call: TRBJ2-1
clone_size: few
d_call: -
v_call: TRBV7-9

cdr3_nt: TGTGCCAGCAGCCAAGATGAGCGGGGGTGGACGCAGTATTTT
cdr3_aa: CASSQDERGWTQYF
j_call: TRBJ2-3
clone_size: many
d_call: TRBD2
v_call: TRBV3-1/TRBV3-2

cdr3_nt: TGTGCCAGCAGCTTGGCAGGGGGATACTCTGGGGCCAACGTCCTGACTTTC
cdr3_aa: CASSLAGGYSGANVLTF
j_call: TRBJ2-6
clone_size: -
d_call: TRBD1
v_call: TRBV5-4

cdr3_nt: TGTGCCAGCAGCCCCCGGGCAGGGAACTATGGCTACACCTTC
cdr3_aa: CASSPRAGNYGYTF
j_call: TRBJ1-2
clone_size: -
d_call: -
v_call: TRBV7-3

cdr3_nt: TGTGCCAGCAGCCAGACTAGCGGGGGATCCGGTTATACGCAGTATTTT
cdr3_aa: CASSQTSGGSGYTQYF
j_call: TRBJ2-3
clone_size: -
d_call: TRBD2
v_call: TRBV2

cdr3_nt: TGTGCCACCCTAGGCGCAGCGGGAAGTGAGACCCAGTACTTC
cdr3_aa: CATLGAAGSETQYF
j_call: TRBJ2-5
clone_size: -
d_call: TRBD2
v_call: TRBV6-5

cdr3_nt: TGTGCCAGCAGCGTTCAATCCCGGGGGGAGACCCAGTACTTC
cdr3_aa: CASSVQSRGETQYF
j_call: TRBJ2-5
clone_size: -
d_call: -
v_call: TRBV9

cdr3_nt: TGTGCCAGCAGCCCCTACAGGGGATCCCAAGAGACCCAGTACTTC
cdr3_aa: CASSPYRGSQETQYF
j_call: TRBJ2-5
clone_size: once
d_call: TRBD1
v_call: TRBV14

cdr3_nt: TGTGCCAGCAGCCGAGAGAGCAACCTAAATTCACCCCTCCACTTT
cdr3_aa: CASSRESNLNSPLHF
j_call: TRBJ1-6
clone_size: few
d_call: -
v_call: TRBV3-1/TRBV3-2

cdr3_nt: TGTGCCAGTAGTGATCGGACAGGGAACAGGGGAGAAGCTAATGAAAAACTGTTTTTT
cdr3_aa: CASSDRTGNRGEANEKLFF
j_call: TRBJ1-4
clone_size: -
d_call: TRBD1
v_call: TRBV19

cdr3_nt: TGTGCCAGCAGCCCCGGGACAGATGGCTACACCTTC
cdr3_aa: CASSPGTDGYTF
j_call: TRBJ1-2
clone_size: -
d_call: TRBD1
v_call: TRBV5-4

cdr3_nt: TGCAGTGCTAGGAAGAGCGGGGAGCAGTACTTC
cdr3_aa: CSARKSGEQYF
j_call: TRBJ2-7
clone_size: few
d_call: -
v_call: TRBV20-1

cdr3_nt: TGTGCCACCAGCAGGTTTACAGTACAGCTAAACACTGAAGCTTTCTTT
cdr3_aa: CATSRFTVQLNTEAFF
j_call: TRBJ1-1
clone_size: -
d_call: -
v_call: TRBV15

cdr3_nt: TGTGCCAGCAGCGTAGAAATAGGGACAGGGGGCCAAGAGACCCAGTACTTC
cdr3_aa: CASSVEIGTGGQETQYF
j_call: TRBJ2-5
clone_size: -
d_call: TRBD1
v_call: TRBV9

cdr3_nt: TGTGCCAGCAGCCTCGTTCGCCAAAGCGGGGGGTCAGATACGCAGTATTTT
cdr3_aa: CASSLVRQSGGSDTQYF
j_call: TRBJ2-3
clone_size: -
d_call: TRBD2
v_call: TRBV7-3

cdr3_nt: TGTGCCAGCAGCGTCCAGACAGGGTGGGGAAACACCATATATTTT
cdr3_aa: CASSVQTGWGNTIYF
j_call: TRBJ1-3
clone_size: -
d_call: TRBD1
v_call: TRBV7-8

cdr3_nt: TGTGCCAGCAGCCTTCGGAGCCGCCATGGCTACACCTTC
cdr3_aa: CASSLRSRHGYTF
j_call: TRBJ1-2
clone_size: -
d_call: -
v_call: TRBV9

cdr3_nt: TGCGCCAGCAGCGTGGGACAGCCAAGTGGGGAGCAGTACTTC
cdr3_aa: CASSVGQPSGEQYF
j_call: TRBJ2-7
clone_size: -
d_call: TRBD1
v_call: TRBV5-1

cdr3_nt: TGTGCCAGCAGTGAGGTAGATGAGCAGTTCTTC
cdr3_aa: CASSEVDEQFF
j_call: TRBJ2-1
clone_size: -
d_call: -
v_call: TRBV6-1

cdr3_nt: TGTGCCAGCAGCACTACAGGGGAAGCTTTCTTT
cdr3_aa: CASSTTGEAFF
j_call: TRBJ1-1
clone_size: many
d_call: -
v_call: TRBV7-9

cdr3_nt: TGTGCCAGCAGCTCATACAAATCAGGGATCTATGGCTACACCTTC
cdr3_aa: CASSSYKSGIYGYTF
j_call: TRBJ1-2
clone_size: once
d_call: -
v_call: TRBV7-9

cdr3_nt: TGTGCCAGTAGTACACAACAGGTTCCATCTGGAAACACCATATATTTT
cdr3_aa: CASSTQQVPSGNTIYF
j_call: TRBJ1-3
clone_size: -
d_call: -
v_call: TRBV19

cdr3_nt: TGTGCCAGCAGCTCAGCAGGGGGCTACTATGGCTACACCTTC
cdr3_aa: CASSSAGGYYGYTF
j_call: TRBJ1-2
clone_size: -
d_call: TRBD1
v_call: TRBV7-8

cdr3_nt: TGTGCCAGCAGCCGAGTAGGGGCGGACAGCACAGATACGCAGTATTTT
cdr3_aa: CASSRVGADSTDTQYF
j_call: TRBJ2-3
clone_size: -
d_call: -
v_call: TRBV7-8

cdr3_nt: TGTGCCAGCACCCCCCCCGAGTGGGCGGGCTACACTGAAGCTTTCTTT
cdr3_aa: CASTPPEWAGYTEAFF
j_call: TRBJ1-1
clone_size: -
d_call: -
v_call: TRBV9

cdr3_nt: TGTGCCAGCAGTAAATACAGGGGGCTTGATGATGAGCAGTTCTTC
cdr3_aa: CASSKYRGLDDEQFF
j_call: TRBJ2-1
clone_size: -
d_call: TRBD1
v_call: TRBV11-3

cdr3_nt: TGTGCCAGCAGCCCCAGCGGGCCAGAAGGCACAGATACGCAGTATTTT
cdr3_aa: CASSPSGPEGTDTQYF
j_call: TRBJ2-3
clone_size: -
d_call: -
v_call: TRBV7-9

cdr3_nt: TGCGCCAGCAGCTCCTATAGCGGGGGGCTCTACAATGAGCAGTTCTTC
cdr3_aa: CASSSYSGGLYNEQFF
j_call: TRBJ2-1
clone_size: -
d_call: TRBD2
v_call: TRBV5-1

cdr3_nt: TGTGCCATCAGTGACCGGTACAATGAGCAGTTCTTC
cdr3_aa: CAISDRYNEQFF
j_call: TRBJ2-1
clone_size: -
d_call: -
v_call: TRBV10-3

cdr3_nt: TGTGCCAGCAGCTTAGGGGGGCGTCGTCTTTTGAACACCGGGGAGCTGTTTTTT
cdr3_aa: CASSLGGRRLLNTGELFF
j_call: TRBJ2-2
clone_size: -
d_call: -
v_call: TRBV7-2

cdr3_nt: TGTGCCAGCTCCCCAACTAGCGGGAGAAAGACCCAGTACTTC
cdr3_aa: CASSPTSGRKTQYF
j_call: TRBJ2-5
clone_size: -
d_call: TRBD2
v_call: TRBV18

cdr3_nt: TGTGCCAGCAGTTACTCGGACACAAATTCACCCCTCCACTTT
cdr3_aa: CASSYSDTNSPLHF
j_call: TRBJ1-6
clone_size: many
d_call: -
v_call: TRBV6-6

cdr3_nt: TGTGCCAGCAGCTTATATAGCGGGGGGGCCGATAATGAGCAGTTCTTC
cdr3_aa: CASSLYSGGADNEQFF
j_call: TRBJ2-1
clone_size: -
d_call: TRBD2
v_call: TRBV7-9

cdr3_nt: TGTGCCAGCAGTTACACATCTGGAAACACCATATATTTT
cdr3_aa: CASSYTSGNTIYF
j_call: TRBJ1-3
clone_size: few
d_call: -
v_call: TRBV6-5

cdr3_nt: TGTGCCAGCAGCCGAGGAGGGTATGATGAAAAACTGTTTTTT
cdr3_aa: CASSRGGYDEKLFF
j_call: TRBJ1-4
clone_size: many
d_call: -
v_call: TRBV11-2

cdr3_nt: TGTGCCAGTAGTGACCCGGGACTAGCGACGACCGGGGAGCTGTTTTTT
cdr3_aa: CASSDPGLATTGELFF
j_call: TRBJ2-2
clone_size: -
d_call: TRBD2
v_call: TRBV19

cdr3_nt: TGTGCCAGCAGTTTAAACAGGGGGCGAACGCAGTATTTT
cdr3_aa: CASSLNRGRTQYF
j_call: TRBJ2-3
clone_size: -
d_call: TRBD1
v_call: TRBV12-3/TRBV12-4

cdr3_nt: TGCAGCGTGGGAGGACAGGCTGAAGCTTTCTTT
cdr3_aa: CSVGGQAEAFF
j_call: TRBJ1-1
clone_size: -
d_call: TRBD1
v_call: TRBV29-1

cdr3_nt: TGTGCCAGTAGTATATCTAGCGGGGGGGGTGCGGCCTCCTACAATGAGCAGTTCTTC
cdr3_aa: CASSISSGGGAASYNEQFF
j_call: TRBJ2-1
clone_size: -
d_call: TRBD2
v_call: TRBV19

cdr3_nt: TGTGCCAGCAGCAAAAGCAGGGAAGAGACCCAGTACTTC
cdr3_aa: CASSKSREETQYF
j_call: TRBJ2-5
clone_size: -
d_call: -
v_call: TRBV21-1

cdr3_nt: TGTGCCAGCAGCCAAGGCAGGCAATTATGGGCTTTCTTT
cdr3_aa: CASSQGRQLWAFF
j_call: TRBJ1-1
clone_size: -
d_call: -
v_call: TRBV3-1/TRBV3-2

cdr3_nt: TGTGCCAGCAGTGTGGACCGAGGGGAGCAGTACTTC
cdr3_aa: CASSVDRGEQYF
j_call: TRBJ2-7
clone_size: -
d_call: -
v_call: TRBV2

cdr3_nt: TGTGCCAGCAGCGAAACCGGGACAGGGGGGGACTATGGCTACACCTTC
cdr3_aa: CASSETGTGGDYGYTF
j_call: TRBJ1-2
clone_size: -
d_call: TRBD1
v_call: TRBV6-4